This T cell receptor (beta chain) was identified during a study of T cell repertoires in cytomegalovirus infection. The overall study: The authors used CMV epitopes that were HLA-C-restricted (recently identified) and HLA-B-restricted (well studied). Study-level results: People with CMV and the relevant HLA were identified by cumulative public TCR beta family frequency. HLA-C-restricted CMV clonotypes gave the most frequent clonotype in two of eight donors.

The CDR3 sequence is 14 residues long. Germline-derived CDR1 and CDR2 are SGHTA and FQGTGA. MiXCR, applied by TCRdb to the reads, yields one record per CDR3 protein. The sample records about 770,000 distinct CDR3 sequences, almost 30% being singletons. Points on this clonotype: Its matching antigen is unknown. A junction end diverges from the germline sequence, so it may reflect a read error.

The sample was cultured CD8+ T cells from PBMCs, taken from culture after CMV antigen stimulation. This clonotype originated in a human donor in good health (CMV status not recorded). Some clones in this sample may be carry-over from other donors' samples. This sequence joins TRBV7-3 and TRBJ1-1, with D possibly TRBD1 on 5 matching bases. DNA of the CDR3: TGTGCCGGCAGCTTAGCCGGGACCAACACTGAAGCTTTCTTT. Translating it yields CAGSLAGTNTEAFF.